This T cell receptor beta chain was captured by sequencing in a study of cytomegalovirus exposure and HLA in healthy donors. General study results and limits: A subsequent analysis found that TCR clusters from the first cohort also tended to co-occur in the roughly 120 validation repertoires, with 90% to 95% of cluster scores above 0. The study found most TCR sequences rare, yet found some public TCRs in many donors.

Sequencing used immunoSEQ multiplex PCR; TCRdb keeps in-frame clones, though not all of them. This table has fewer than 400,000 clones, approximately 85% appearing once. Only one count was recorded for this clone. Its specificity is unknown. V lost 3 bases, J lost 8 bases, and 13 bases lay in between. Germline lookup yields CDR1 SQVTM and CDR2 ANQGSEA. The CDR3 is 12 amino acids. This rearrangement joins TRBV29-1 to TRBJ1-1; no clear D gene. The sequenced sample was PBMCs. This TCR derives from a man under 40 in good health and CMV-seronegative. The CDR3 region is CSVESGPSEAFF. The CDR3 DNA sequence: TGCAGCGTTGAGTCAGGCCCGTCGGAAGCTTTCTTT.